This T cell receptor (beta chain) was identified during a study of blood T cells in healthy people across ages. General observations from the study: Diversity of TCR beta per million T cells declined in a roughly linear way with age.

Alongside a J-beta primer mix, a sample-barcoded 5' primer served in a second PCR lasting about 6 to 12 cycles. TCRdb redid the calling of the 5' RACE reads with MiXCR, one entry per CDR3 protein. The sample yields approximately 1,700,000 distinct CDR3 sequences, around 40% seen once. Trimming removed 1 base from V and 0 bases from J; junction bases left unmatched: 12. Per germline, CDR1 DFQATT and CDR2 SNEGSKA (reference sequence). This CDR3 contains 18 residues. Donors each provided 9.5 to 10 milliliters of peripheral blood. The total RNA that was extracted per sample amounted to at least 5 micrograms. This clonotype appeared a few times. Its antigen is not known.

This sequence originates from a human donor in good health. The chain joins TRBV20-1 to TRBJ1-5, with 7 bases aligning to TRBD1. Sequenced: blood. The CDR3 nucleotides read TGCAGTGCTAGAGTACCGAGGGGGCCCTTGGTTAGCAATCAGCCCCAGCATTTT. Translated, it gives CSARVPRGPLVSNQPQHF.